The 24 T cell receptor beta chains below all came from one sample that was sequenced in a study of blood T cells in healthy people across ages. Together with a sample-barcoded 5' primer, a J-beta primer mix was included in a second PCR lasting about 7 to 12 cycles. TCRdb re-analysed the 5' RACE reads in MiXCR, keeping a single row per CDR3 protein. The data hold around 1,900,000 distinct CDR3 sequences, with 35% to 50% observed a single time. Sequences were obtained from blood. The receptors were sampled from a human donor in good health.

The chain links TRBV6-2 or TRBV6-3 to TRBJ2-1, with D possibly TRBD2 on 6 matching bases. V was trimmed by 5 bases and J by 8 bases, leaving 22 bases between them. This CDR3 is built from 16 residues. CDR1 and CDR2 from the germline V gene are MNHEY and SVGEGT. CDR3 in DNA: TGTGCCAGCAGTAACCCGGCGGGGACGGCGGAGGATGAGCAGTTCTTC. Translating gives CASSNPAGTAEDEQFF.

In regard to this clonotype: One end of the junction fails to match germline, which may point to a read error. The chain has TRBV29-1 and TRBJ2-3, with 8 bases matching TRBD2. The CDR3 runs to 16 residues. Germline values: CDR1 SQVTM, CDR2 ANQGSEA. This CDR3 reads CGVVLSGGLLKDTQYF. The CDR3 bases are TGCGGCGTTGTTCTGTCGGGGGGGCTATTAAAAGATACGCAGTATTTT.

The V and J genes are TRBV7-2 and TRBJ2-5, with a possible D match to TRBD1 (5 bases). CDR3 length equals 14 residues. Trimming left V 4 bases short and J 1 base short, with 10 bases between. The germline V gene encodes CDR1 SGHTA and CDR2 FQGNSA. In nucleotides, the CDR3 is TGTGCCAGCAGCTATACCGACAGCCAAGAGACCCAGTACTTC. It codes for CASSYTDSQETQYF. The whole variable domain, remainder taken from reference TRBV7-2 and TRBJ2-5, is GAGVSQSPSNKVTEKGKDVELRCDPISGHTALYWYRQSLGQGLEFLIYFQGNSAPDKSGLPSDRFSAERTGGSVSTLTIQRTQQEDSAVYLCASSYTDSQETQYFGPGTRLLVL.

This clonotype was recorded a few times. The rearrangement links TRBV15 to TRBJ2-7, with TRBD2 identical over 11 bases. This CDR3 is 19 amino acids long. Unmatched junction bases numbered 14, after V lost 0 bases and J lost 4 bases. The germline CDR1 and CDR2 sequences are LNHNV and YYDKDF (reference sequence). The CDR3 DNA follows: TGTGCCACCAGCAGAGATTTCGGGCTAGCGGGGGGTCGACGTTACGAGCAGTACTTC. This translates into CATSRDFGLAGGRRYEQYF.

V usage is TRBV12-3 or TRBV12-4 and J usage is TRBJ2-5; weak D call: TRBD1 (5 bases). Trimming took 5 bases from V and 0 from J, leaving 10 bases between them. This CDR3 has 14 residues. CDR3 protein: CASSKDRYQETQYF. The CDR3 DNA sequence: TGTGCCAGCAGTAAAGACAGATACCAAGAGACCCAGTACTTC.

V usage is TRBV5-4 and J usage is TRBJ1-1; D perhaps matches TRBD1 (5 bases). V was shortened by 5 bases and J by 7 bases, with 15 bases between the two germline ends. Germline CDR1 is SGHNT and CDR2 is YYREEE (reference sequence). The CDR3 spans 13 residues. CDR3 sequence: CASSPPGSLEAFF. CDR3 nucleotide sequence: TGTGCCAGCAGTCCCCCAGGGAGTCTTGAAGCTTTCTTT.

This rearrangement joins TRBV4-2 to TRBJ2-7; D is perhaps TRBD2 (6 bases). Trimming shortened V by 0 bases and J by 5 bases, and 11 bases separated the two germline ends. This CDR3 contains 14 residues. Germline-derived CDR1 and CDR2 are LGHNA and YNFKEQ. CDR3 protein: CASSQDGASDEQYF. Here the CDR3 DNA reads TGTGCCAGCAGCCAAGATGGCGCTAGCGACGAGCAGTACTTC.

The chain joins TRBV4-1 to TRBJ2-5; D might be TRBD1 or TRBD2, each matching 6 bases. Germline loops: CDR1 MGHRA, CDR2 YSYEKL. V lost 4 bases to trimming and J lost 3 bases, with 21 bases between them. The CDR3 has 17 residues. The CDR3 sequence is CASSLIGGQKGKETQYF. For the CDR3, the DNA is TGCGCCAGCAGCCTAATCGGGGGACAAAAGGGAAAAGAGACCCAGTACTTC.

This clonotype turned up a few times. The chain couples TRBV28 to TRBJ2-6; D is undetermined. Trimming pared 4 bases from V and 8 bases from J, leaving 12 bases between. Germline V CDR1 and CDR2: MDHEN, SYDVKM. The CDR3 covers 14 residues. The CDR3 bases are TGTGCCAGCAGTTGGCTTGGCGGATCCAACGTCCTGACTTTC. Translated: CASSWLGGSNVLTF.

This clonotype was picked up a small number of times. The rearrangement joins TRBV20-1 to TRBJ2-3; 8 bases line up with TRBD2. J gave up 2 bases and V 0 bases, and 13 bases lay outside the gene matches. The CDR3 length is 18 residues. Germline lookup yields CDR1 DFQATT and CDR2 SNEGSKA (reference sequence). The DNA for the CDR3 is TGCAGTGCTAGAGATGGTCTTGGAGCGGGGGACCACACAGATACGCAGTATTTT. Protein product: CSARDGLGAGDHTDTQYF.

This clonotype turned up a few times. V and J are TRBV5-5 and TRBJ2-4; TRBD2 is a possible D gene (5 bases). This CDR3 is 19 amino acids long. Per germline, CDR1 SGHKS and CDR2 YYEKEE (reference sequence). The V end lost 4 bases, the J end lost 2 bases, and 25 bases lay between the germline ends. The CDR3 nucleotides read TGTGCCAGCAGCCCCGCGCTCCTTTCTATCGGGATAACCAAAAACATTCAGTACTTC. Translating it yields CASSPALLSIGITKNIQYF.

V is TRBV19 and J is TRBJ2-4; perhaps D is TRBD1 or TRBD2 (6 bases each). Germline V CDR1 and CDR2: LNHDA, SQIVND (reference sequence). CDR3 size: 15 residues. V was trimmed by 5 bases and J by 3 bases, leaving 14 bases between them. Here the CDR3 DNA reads TGTGCCAGTAGTGCCTACAGGGAGGTCAAAAACATTCAGTACTTC. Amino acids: CASSAYREVKNIQYF.

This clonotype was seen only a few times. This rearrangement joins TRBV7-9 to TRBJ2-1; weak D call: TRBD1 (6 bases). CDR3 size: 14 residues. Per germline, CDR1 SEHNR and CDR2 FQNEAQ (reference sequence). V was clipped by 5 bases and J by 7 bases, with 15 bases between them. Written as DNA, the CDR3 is TGTGCCAGCAGCGGACATGACAGGCAAAATGAGCAGTTCTTC. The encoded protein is CASSGHDRQNEQFF. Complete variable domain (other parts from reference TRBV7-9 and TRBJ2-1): DTGVSQNPRHKITKRGQNVTFRCDPISEHNRLYWYRQTLGQGPEFLTYFQNEAQLEKSRLLSDRFSAERPKGSFSTLEIQRTEQGDSAMYLCASSGHDRQNEQFFGPGTRLTVL.

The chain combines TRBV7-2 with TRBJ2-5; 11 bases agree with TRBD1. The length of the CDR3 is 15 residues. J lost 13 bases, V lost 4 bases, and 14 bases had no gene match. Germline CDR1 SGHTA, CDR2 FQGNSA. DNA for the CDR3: TGTGCCAGCAGCTCAGGACAGGGGGCATACTACGAGCGGTACTTC. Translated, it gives CASSSGQGAYYERYF.

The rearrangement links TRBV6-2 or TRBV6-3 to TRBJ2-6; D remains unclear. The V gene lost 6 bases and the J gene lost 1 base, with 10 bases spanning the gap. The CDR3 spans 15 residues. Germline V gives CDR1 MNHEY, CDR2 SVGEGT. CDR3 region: CASSDGESGANVLTF. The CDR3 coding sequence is TGTGCCAGCAGCGACGGAGAGTCTGGGGCCAACGTCCTGACTTTC.

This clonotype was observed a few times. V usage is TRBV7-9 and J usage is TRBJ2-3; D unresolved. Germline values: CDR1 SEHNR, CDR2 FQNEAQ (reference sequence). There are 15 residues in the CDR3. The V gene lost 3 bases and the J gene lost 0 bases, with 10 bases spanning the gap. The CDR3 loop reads CASSFGTQSTDTQYF. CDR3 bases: TGTGCCAGCAGCTTCGGCACCCAAAGCACAGATACGCAGTATTTT.

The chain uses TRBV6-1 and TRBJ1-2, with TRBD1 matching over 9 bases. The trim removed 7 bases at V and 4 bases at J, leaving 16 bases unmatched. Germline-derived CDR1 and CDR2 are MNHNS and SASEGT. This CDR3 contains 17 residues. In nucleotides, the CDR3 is TGTGCCAGCAATCCACAGGGGGCGGAGGATAGGGGCTATGGCTACACCTTC. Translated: CASNPQGAEDRGYGYTF.

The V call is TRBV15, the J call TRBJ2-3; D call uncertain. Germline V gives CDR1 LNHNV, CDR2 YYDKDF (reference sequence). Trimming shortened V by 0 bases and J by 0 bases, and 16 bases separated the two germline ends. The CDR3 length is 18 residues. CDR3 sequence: CATSRDFPILTSTDTQYF. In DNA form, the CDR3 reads TGTGCCACCAGCAGAGATTTCCCAATCCTCACTAGCACAGATACGCAGTATTTT. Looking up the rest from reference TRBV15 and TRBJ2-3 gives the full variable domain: DAMVIQNPRYQVTQFGKPVTLSCSQTLNHNVMYWYQQKSSQAPKLLFHYYDKDFNNEADTPDNFQSRRPNTSFCFLDIRSPGLGDTAMYLCATSRDFPILTSTDTQYFGPGTRLTVL.

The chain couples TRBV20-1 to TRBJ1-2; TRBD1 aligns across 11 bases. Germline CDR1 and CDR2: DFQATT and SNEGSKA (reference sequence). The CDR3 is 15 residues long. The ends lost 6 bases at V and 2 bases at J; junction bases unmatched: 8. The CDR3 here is CSARDRGSRNYGYTF. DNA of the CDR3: TGCAGTGCCCGGGACAGGGGGAGCAGGAACTATGGCTACACCTTC.

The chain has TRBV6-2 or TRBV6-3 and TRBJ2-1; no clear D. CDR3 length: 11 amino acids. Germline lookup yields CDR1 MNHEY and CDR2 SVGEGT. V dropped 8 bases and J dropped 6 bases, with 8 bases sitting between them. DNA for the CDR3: TGTGCCAGCTTTGCCGGCAATGAGCAGTTCTTC. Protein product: CASFAGNEQFF.

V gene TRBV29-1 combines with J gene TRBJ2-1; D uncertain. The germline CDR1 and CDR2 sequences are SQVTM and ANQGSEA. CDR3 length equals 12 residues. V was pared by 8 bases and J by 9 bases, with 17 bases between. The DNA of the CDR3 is TGCAGCAAAACGGTTTCGATAAGTGAGCAGTTCTTC. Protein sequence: CSKTVSISEQFF.

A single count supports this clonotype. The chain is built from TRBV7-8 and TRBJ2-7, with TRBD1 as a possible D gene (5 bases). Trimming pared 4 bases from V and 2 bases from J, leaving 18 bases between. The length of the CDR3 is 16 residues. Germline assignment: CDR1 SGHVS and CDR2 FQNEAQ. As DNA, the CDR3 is TGTGCCAGCAGCTCGGTAACAGGTCGTCGGACCTACGAGCAGTACTTC. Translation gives CASSSVTGRRTYEQYF.

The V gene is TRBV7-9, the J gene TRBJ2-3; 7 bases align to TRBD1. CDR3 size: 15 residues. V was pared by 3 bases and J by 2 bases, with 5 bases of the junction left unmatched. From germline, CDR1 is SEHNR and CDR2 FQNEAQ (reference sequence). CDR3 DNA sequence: TGTGCCAGCAGCTTCGAGGGGGCGTTCACAGATACGCAGTATTTT. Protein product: CASSFEGAFTDTQYF.

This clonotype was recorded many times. The CDR3 spells CASSLREGTYNEQFF. In DNA form, the CDR3 reads TGTGCCAGCAGCTTAAGGGAGGGGACTTACAATGAGCAGTTCTTC. This sequence joins TRBV7-9 and TRBJ2-1; 7 bases match TRBD2. The ends lost 2 bases at V and 4 bases at J; junction bases unmatched: 5. CDR3 length: 15 residues. Germline V gene sequence: CDR1 SEHNR, CDR2 FQNEAQ (reference sequence).